These 11 T cell receptor beta chains were sequenced from one sample in a study of cytomegalovirus exposure and HLA in healthy donors. Profiled with immunoSEQ multiplex PCR; TCRdb holds only in-frame clones, not every one. The data hold 160,000 or so clones, with about nine tenths observed a single time. The material sequenced was PBMCs. Receptors originate from a man aged 18 to 29 in good health and CMV-seropositive.

The sample holds one count of this clone. The chain uses TRBV19 and TRBJ2-7; no reliable D call. Trimming took 3 bases from V and 2 from J, leaving 11 bases between them. The CDR3 is made up of 14 amino acids. Per germline, CDR1 LNHDA and CDR2 SQIVND (reference sequence). The CDR3: CASSIGNFAYEQYF. The DNA for the CDR3 is TGTGCCAGTAGTATCGGTAACTTTGCCTACGAGCAGTACTTC.

This chain uses TRBV2 with TRBJ2-1; 11 nucleotides agree with TRBD2. The V gene end was trimmed by 5 bases and the J gene end by 12 bases; junction bases not matched to a gene: 3. This CDR3 region has 12 residues. CDR1 and CDR2 (germline): SNHLY, FYNNEI. CDR3 region: CASSSGTSGQFF. The CDR3 DNA sequence: TGTGCCAGCAGTTCCGGGACTAGCGGGCAGTTCTTC.

This clone occurred a few times. The J gene is TRBJ2-5, the V gene TRBV18; D gene unclear. V was cut by 6 bases and J by 5 bases, with 10 bases left in between. CDR1 KGHSH and CDR2 LQKENI come from the germline V gene. The CDR3 runs to 12 residues. CDR3 nucleotide sequence: TGTGCCAGCTCTCCTTCCCTGGAGACCCAGTACTTC. Translating it yields CASSPSLETQYF.

V gene TRBV28 combines with J gene TRBJ1-5; the D gene is possibly TRBD1 (6 bases). CDR1 and CDR2 (germline): MDHEN, SYDVKM. The CDR3 loop spans 15 amino acids. With 5 bases removed from V and 0 bases from J, the gap between germline ends came to 11 bases. In DNA, the CDR3 is TGTGCCAGCAGTAGGGACACCCTTAGCAATCAGCCCCAGCATTTT. Its translation: CASSRDTLSNQPQHF.

This rearrangement joins TRBV2 to TRBJ2-5, with unresolved D. From germline, CDR1 is SNHLY and CDR2 FYNNEI. With 6 bases removed from V and 1 base from J, the gap between germline ends came to 12 bases. The CDR3 has 14 amino acids. CDR3 nucleotide sequence: TGTGCCAGCAGGAACCTAATCTCCCAAGAGACCCAGTACTTC. This gives the protein CASRNLISQETQYF.

V is TRBV2 and J is TRBJ1-5; weak D call: TRBD1 (6 bases). Germline CDR1 and CDR2: SNHLY and FYNNEI. Between the trimmed V and J ends, which lost 4 bases and 2 bases, there was a span of 9 bases. The CDR3 extends over 14 amino acids. The CDR3 reads CASSAGEGNQPQHF. The CDR3 nucleotides read TGTGCCAGCAGTGCAGGGGAAGGCAATCAGCCCCAGCATTTT. Combining the CDR3 with reference TRBV2 and TRBJ1-5 gives the whole variable domain EPEVTQTPSHQVTQMGQEVILRCVPISNHLYFYWYRQILGQKVEFLVSFYNNEISEKSEIFDDQFSVERPDGSNFTLKIRSTKLEDSAMYFCASSAGEGNQPQHFGDGTRLSIL.

The chain recombines TRBV27 with TRBJ1-1, with 8 nucleotides matching TRBD1. With V trimmed by 7 bases and J by 0 bases, 7 bases remained unmatched. This CDR3 is built from 15 residues. Germline assignment: CDR1 MNHEY and CDR2 SMNVEV (reference sequence). In DNA form, the CDR3 reads TGTGCCAGCATGTCCTTGACAGGGGTGAACACTGAAGCTTTCTTT. It yields the protein CASMSLTGVNTEAFF.

The chain combines TRBV2 with TRBJ2-2; possibly TRBD1 for D (6 bases). CDR3 size: 15 residues. Trimming removed 3 bases from V and 6 bases from J, with 14 bases in between. The V gene's germline CDR1 is SNHLY and CDR2 FYNNEI. This CDR3 is CASSDRQGMAGELFF. The DNA of the CDR3 is TGTGCCAGCAGTGATCGTCAGGGGATGGCCGGGGAGCTGTTTTTT.

J is TRBJ1-1 and V is TRBV19; D is uncertain. CDR1 LNHDA and CDR2 SQIVND come from the germline V gene (reference sequence). This CDR3 is 12 amino acids long. Trimming removed 3 bases from V and 11 bases from J, with 13 bases in between. The CDR3 reads CASSIGFLGAFF. The CDR3 DNA follows: TGTGCCAGTAGTATCGGGTTCCTTGGGGCTTTCTTT.

The rearrangement uses TRBV18 and TRBJ1-1, with D possibly TRBD1 on 6 matching bases. Germline-derived CDR1 and CDR2 are KGHSH and LQKENI. V was cut by 3 bases and J by 1 base, with 9 bases left in between. This CDR3 spans 14 amino acids. This CDR3 reads CASSPGQANTEAFF. Here the CDR3 DNA reads TGTGCCAGCTCACCGGGACAAGCGAACACTGAAGCTTTCTTT.

The CDR3 coding sequence is TGTGCCAGCAGTTTGACTAGCGGGAGAAATGAGCAGTTCTTC. Protein product: CASSLTSGRNEQFF. This rearrangement joins TRBV28 to TRBJ2-1; 12 bases fit TRBD2. Germline V lookup: CDR1 MDHEN, CDR2 SYDVKM. The CDR3 extends over 14 amino acids. Trimming cost V 3 bases and J 7 bases; bases outside gene matches: 1.